The rows below give T cell receptor beta chains drawn from one sample of a study of shared clonotypes between healthy human individuals. Generated by immunoSEQ multiplex PCR, the TCRdb table keeps only in-frame clones and is missing some. The profile shows 980,000 or so clones, less than 85% of them singletons. The specimen was memory CD4+ T cells sorted from blood. Receptors originate from a man between 18 and 35 years old in good health. The CDR3 runs from the conserved cysteine through the conserved F or W. D genes are given only for firm matches. Expanded clones get a size class; other rows say once, few or many, or leave the size out.

V	length	J	D	size	CDR3	DNA
TRBV6-4	13	TRBJ1-6	TRBD1	.	CASSRTGESPLHF	TGTGCCAGCAGTAGGACAGGCGAATCACCCCTCCACTTT
TRBV27	14	TRBJ2-7	.	.	CASTETRSSYEQYF	TGTGCCAGCACTGAGACAAGGAGCTCCTACGAGCAGTACTTC
TRBV5-1	18	TRBJ2-3	.	.	CASSLEGSGVTSTDTQYF	TGCGCCAGCAGCTTGGAAGGGAGCGGAGTGACTAGCACAGATACGCAGTATTTT
TRBV7-9	14	TRBJ1-6	.	.	CASSPDTRYSPLHF	TGTGCCAGCAGCCCGGACACGCGGTATTCACCCCTCCACTTT
TRBV7-8	13	TRBJ2-5	.	.	CASSRDQTGTQYF	TGTGCCAGCAGCCGGGACCAGACGGGTACCCAGTACTTC
TRBV6-1	14	TRBJ2-3	.	.	CASREFGSTDTQYF	TGTGCCAGCAGGGAGTTCGGTAGCACAGATACGCAGTATTTT
TRBV7-2	14	TRBJ1-2	.	.	CASSLGGGAGGYTF	TGTGCCAGCAGCTTAGGAGGAGGGGCTGGCGGCTACACCTTC
TRBV6-6	14	TRBJ2-1	TRBD2	.	CASIPASGRWEQFF	TGTGCCAGTATCCCCGCTAGCGGGAGATGGGAGCAGTTCTTC
TRBV19	14	TRBJ1-5	.	.	CASARGNSNQPQHF	TGTGCCAGCGCGCGGGGGAATAGCAATCAGCCCCAGCATTTT
TRBV28	16	TRBJ1-4	.	.	CASSSLGGSLYEKLFF	TGTGCCAGCAGTTCCCTTGGGGGCAGTTTATATGAAAAACTGTTTTTT
TRBV6-1	15	TRBJ2-7	TRBD1	.	CASSESGTGTYEQYF	TGTGCCAGCAGTGAGTCCGGGACAGGGACCTACGAGCAGTACTTC
TRBV2	14	TRBJ1-6	TRBD1	.	CASSLGQWSSPLHF	TGTGCCAGCTCTCTGGGACAGTGGTCTTCACCCCTCCACTTT
TRBV6-5	13	TRBJ2-7	.	.	CASSYSVNYEQYF	TGTGCCAGCAGTTACTCGGTTAATTACGAGCAGTACTTC
TRBV29-1	12	TRBJ2-3	.	.	CSVRQITDTQYF	TGCAGCGTTCGACAGATTACAGATACGCAGTATTTT
TRBV7-8	14	TRBJ2-1	.	.	CASSRNDLYNEQFF	TGTGCCAGCAGCCGGAACGACTTATACAATGAGCAGTTCTTC
TRBV5-8	18	TRBJ1-6	.	.	CASSFEGGGFPPRSPLHF	TGTGCCAGCAGCTTTGAAGGTGGGGGATTTCCCCCTCGGTCACCCCTCCACTTT
TRBV10-3	15	TRBJ1-1	TRBD1	.	CAISAGTGVPTEAFF	TGTGCCATCAGCGCCGGGACAGGGGTGCCCACTGAAGCTTTCTTT
TRBV4-3	13	TRBJ2-3	.	few	CASSHRGTDTQYF	TGCGCCAGCAGCCACCGGGGGACAGATACGCAGTATTTT
TRBV12-5	15	TRBJ2-7	.	once	CASGLVAGTAYEQYF	TGTGCTAGTGGTTTGGTGGCTGGTACCGCCTACGAGCAGTACTTC
TRBV7-2	15	TRBJ2-7	.	.	CASSPLGGPGSAQYF	TGTGCCAGCAGCCCCCTGGGGGGGCCCGGGTCTGCGCAGTACTTC
TRBV28	13	TRBJ1-1	.	.	CASRGGADTEAFF	TGTGCCAGCAGAGGGGGGGCGGACACTGAAGCTTTCTTT
TRBV7-9	14	TRBJ2-7	TRBD1	.	CASSTTGGRDEQYF	TGTGCCAGCAGCACTACAGGGGGCAGGGACGAGCAGTACTTC
TRBV7-2	16	TRBJ1-4	TRBD1	.	CASSDGQGMIWEKLFF	TGTGCCAGCAGCGACGGACAGGGAATGATATGGGAAAAACTGTTTTTT
TRBV5-1	13	TRBJ2-5	.	.	CASSAGWGETQYF	TGCGCCAGCAGCGCCGGATGGGGAGAGACCCAGTACTTC
TRBV11-2	15	TRBJ2-3	TRBD2	.	CASSMGLQNTDTQYF	TGTGCCAGCAGCATGGGACTACAAAACACAGATACGCAGTATTTT
TRBV9	16	TRBJ1-5	TRBD1	few	CASSVYRGQGHQPQHF	TGTGCCAGCAGCGTATACCGCGGACAGGGCCATCAGCCCCAGCATTTT
TRBV2	11	TRBJ1-4	.	few	CASSFDEKLFF	TGTGCCAGCAGTTTCGATGAAAAACTGTTTTTT
TRBV5-4	16	TRBJ2-2	.	few	CASSADGGRNTGELFF	TGTGCCAGCAGCGCGGACGGGGGAAGGAACACCGGGGAGCTGTTTTTT
TRBV7-8	14	TRBJ1-1	.	.	CASSLVGRGTEAFF	TGTGCCAGCAGCTTAGTGGGCCGGGGGACTGAAGCTTTCTTT
TRBV19	13	TRBJ2-6	.	.	CASLLRGANVLTF	TGTGCCAGTCTTTTGAGGGGGGCCAACGTCCTGACTTTC
TRBV10-1	14	TRBJ1-6	.	.	CASSESTANSPLHF	TGCGCCAGCAGTGAGTCTACGGCGAATTCACCCCTCCACTTT
TRBV6-5	15	TRBJ1-1	.	.	CASSMRGGSHTEAFF	TGTGCCAGCAGTATGCGAGGAGGGAGTCATACTGAAGCTTTCTTT
TRBV11-2	13	TRBJ2-3	.	.	CASSLGLQDTQYF	TGTGCCAGCAGCTTGGGCCTCCAAGATACGCAGTATTTT
TRBV27	16	TRBJ1-2	TRBD1	.	CASSSSGTGGGYGYTF	TGTGCCAGCAGTTCCTCCGGGACAGGGGGCGGCTATGGCTACACCTTC
TRBV7-6	16	TRBJ2-5	TRBD2	few	CASSIGTSGSQETQYF	TGTGCCAGCAGCATCGGGACTAGCGGTTCCCAAGAGACCCAGTACTTC
TRBV5-6	11	TRBJ2-1	.	.	CASSLSVLGLF	TGTGCCAGCAGCTTGTCGGTGCTGGGTCTCTTC
TRBV27	14	TRBJ1-6	.	once	CASSLRGVGSPLHF	TGTGCCAGCAGTTTACGAGGGGTGGGTTCACCCCTCCACTTT
TRBV10-3	11	TRBJ2-7	.	.	CATRGEVVQYF	TGTGCCACACGTGGGGAAGTTGTGCAGTACTTC
TRBV7-9	16	TRBJ2-2	TRBD1	.	CASSPGQGSNTGELFF	TGTGCCAGCAGCCCAGGACAGGGGTCAAACACCGGGGAGCTGTTTTTT
TRBV5-1	16	TRBJ2-7	.	few	CASSLVGAKGTYEQYF	TGCGCCAGCAGCTTGGTCGGGGCAAAGGGAACCTACGAGCAGTACTTC
TRBV5-1	14	TRBJ1-6	TRBD1	.	CASSSGQGGSPLHF	TGCGCCAGCAGCTCGGGACAGGGCGGTTCACCCCTCCACTTT
TRBV7-9	16	TRBJ2-1	TRBD2	.	CASSAIAGSSYNEQFF	TGTGCCAGCAGCGCGATAGCGGGAAGCTCCTACAATGAGCAGTTCTTC
TRBV6-5	14	TRBJ2-7	TRBD1	.	CASSSRQGVDEQYF	TGTGCCAGCAGTTCCCGACAGGGCGTGGACGAGCAGTACTTC
TRBV14	15	TRBJ2-7	.	.	CASSIGSGTTYEQYF	TGTGCCAGCAGCATCGGAAGCGGTACAACCTACGAGCAGTACTTC
TRBV5-1	16	TRBJ2-2	.	.	CASSLFGDIQAGELFF	TGCGCCAGCAGCTTGTTCGGGGACATTCAGGCCGGGGAGCTGTTTTTT
TRBV18	16	TRBJ2-2	.	.	CASSPGLQGNTGELFF	TGTGCCAGCTCACCAGGGCTACAGGGGAACACCGGGGAGCTGTTTTTT
TRBV30	17	TRBJ2-4	TRBD2	.	CAWRGRTSSIAKNIQYF	TGTGCCTGGAGGGGGCGGACTAGCTCTATAGCCAAAAACATTCAGTACTTC
TRBV29-1	11	TRBJ1-2	.	.	CSVVPAIGYTF	TGCAGCGTTGTTCCTGCGATTGGCTACACCTTC
TRBV14	14	TRBJ2-2	.	.	CASSRRGATGELFF	TGTGCCAGCAGCCGCAGGGGTGCTACCGGGGAGCTGTTTTTT